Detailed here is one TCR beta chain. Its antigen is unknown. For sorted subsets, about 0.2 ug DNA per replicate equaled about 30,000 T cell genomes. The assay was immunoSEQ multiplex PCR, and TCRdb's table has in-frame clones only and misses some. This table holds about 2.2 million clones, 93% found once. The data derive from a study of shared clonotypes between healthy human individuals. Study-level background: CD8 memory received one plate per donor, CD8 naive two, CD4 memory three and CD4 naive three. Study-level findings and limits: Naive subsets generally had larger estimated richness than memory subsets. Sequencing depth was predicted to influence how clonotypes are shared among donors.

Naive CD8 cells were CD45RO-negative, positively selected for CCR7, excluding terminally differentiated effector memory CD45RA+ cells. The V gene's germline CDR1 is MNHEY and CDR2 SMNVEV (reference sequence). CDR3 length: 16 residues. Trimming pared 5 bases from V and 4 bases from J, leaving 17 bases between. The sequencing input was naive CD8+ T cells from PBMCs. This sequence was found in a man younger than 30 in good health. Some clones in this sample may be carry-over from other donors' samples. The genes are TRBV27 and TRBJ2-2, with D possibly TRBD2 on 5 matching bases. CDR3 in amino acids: CASSPIRGLSTGELFF. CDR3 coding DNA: TGTGCCAGCAGTCCCATCCGGGGATTGAGCACCGGGGAGCTGTTTTTT.